This is a list of T cell receptor beta chains from one sample in a study of blood T cell repertoires in COVID-19. Sequencing was performed with immunoSEQ multiplex PCR; in TCRdb, only in-frame clones are kept and a portion is missing. The data hold about 270,000 clones, with about nine tenths observed a single time. Sequenced material: peripheral blood. The origin of the receptors is a man aged 35-49 years with active or convalescent COVID-19. The conserved cysteine and the conserved F or W are not part of the CDR3 here. The order of the fields is CDR3 protein, V gene.

cdr3_aa: ASSLAGSPNQPQH; v_call: TRBV5-8
cdr3_aa: ASSVEGAPADTQY; v_call: TRBV9
cdr3_aa: ASSLDGGQGRIYGYT; v_call: TRBV11-3
cdr3_aa: ASSHQVNYGYT; v_call: TRBV27
cdr3_aa: ASTSGGSPDTQY; v_call: TRBV9
cdr3_aa: ASSLYGGESDTQY; v_call: TRBV5-1
cdr3_aa: ASSVDGSAPQH; v_call: TRBV5-1
cdr3_aa: ASSSGTSGREKTQY; v_call: TRBV10-1
cdr3_aa: ATSTNTGSGAF; v_call: TRBV15
cdr3_aa: ASSQPGQGPYEQY; v_call: TRBV14